This T cell receptor (beta chain) is from a study of blood T cell repertoires in COVID-19. For the study at large: There were acute and convalescent COVID-19 samples, and they came from the United States, Italy and Spain.

TCRdb keeps only in-frame clones here, not all; method: immunoSEQ multiplex PCR. The profile covers 250,000 to 300,000 clones, with roughly 87% appearing a single time and about 1% taken by the ten largest. Recruitment covered about 26 US areas and drew participants whose ages spanned roughly 18 to 95 years. The junction had 6 bases not matched to a gene; V was cut back by 4 bases and J by 6 bases. Germline V lookup: CDR1 SGHRS, CDR2 YFSETQ. CDR3 length: 14 residues. The source of this sequence is a young woman who had recovered from COVID-19. The J gene is TRBJ2-7, the V gene TRBV5-1; 11 bases align to TRBD1. Input material: PBMCs or T cells enriched from blood (not recorded which). CDR3 bases: TGCGCCAGCAGCCCGGGACAGGGGGTGATCGAGCAGTACTTC. Its translation: CASSPGQGVIEQYF.